The next 7 T cell receptor beta chains were all read from a single sample in a study of T-cell reconstitution after alpha-beta-depleted transplantation in children. The TCRbeta library was prepared with unique molecular identifiers. TCRdb processed the PCR reads anew with MiXCR; each CDR3 protein has one entry. The data contain a few hundred thousand distinct CDR3 sequences, 11% of them seen just once; the ten biggest clones take up under 30%. The sample here was PBMCs, taken before TCRalphabeta/CD19-depleted stem cell transplant. The receptors were gathered from a child less than two years old with acute myeloid leukemia, due to receive a stem cell transplant.

The chain has TRBV30 and TRBJ2-1; perhaps D is TRBD1 or TRBD2 (5 bases each). The germline V gene has CDR1 GTSNPN and CDR2 SVGIG (reference sequence). The CDR3 is made up of 13 amino acids. V dropped 4 bases and J dropped 6 bases, with 13 bases sitting between them. The CDR3 spells CAWKRGAGNEQFF. CDR3 coding DNA: TGTGCCTGGAAGAGGGGTGCGGGCAATGAGCAGTTCTTC.

This clonotype was seen ten or more times. V is TRBV21-1 and J is TRBJ2-1; the table calls TRBD1, which could not be checked here. TRBV21-1 is designated a pseudogene. The CDR3 sequence is 12 residues long. CDR3 sequence: CASSKDRFEQFF. CDR3 in DNA: TGTGCCAGCAGCAAAGACAGGTTTGAGCAGTTCTTC.

This clonotype was recorded many times. The chain combines TRBV7-2 with TRBJ2-1; D not certain. CDR3 length: 14 amino acids. The germline V and J ends were trimmed by 4 bases and 5 bases, with 12 bases remaining between them. Germline V gives CDR1 SGHTA, CDR2 FQGNSA. The CDR3 DNA sequence: TGTGCCAGCAGCTCTGATCTCTTAAACAATGAGCAGTTCTTC. Translating it yields CASSSDLLNNEQFF. The full variable domain, completed using reference TRBV7-2 and TRBJ2-1, is GAGVSQSPSNKVTEKGKDVELRCDPISGHTALYWYRQSLGQGLEFLIYFQGNSAPDKSGLPSDRFSAERTGGSVSTLTIQRTQQEDSAVYLCASSSDLLNNEQFFGPGTRLTVL.

The chain employs TRBV7-2 and TRBJ2-5; 14 bases line up with TRBD2. Germline trimming cut 0 bases from V and 7 bases from J; bases unmatched to any gene: 7. From germline, CDR1 is SGHTA and CDR2 FQGNSA. The CDR3 sequence is 17 residues long. CDR3 in amino acids: CASSLATPGTSGRTQYF. The CDR3 DNA sequence: TGTGCCAGCAGCTTAGCTACCCCCGGGACTAGCGGGAGGACCCAGTACTTC.

This clonotype was picked up many times. The V and J genes are TRBV10-3 and TRBJ1-2; perhaps TRBD1 as D (5 bases). Deletions cut 5 bases from V and 7 bases from J, with 11 bases between. The CDR3 spans 12 residues. Germline values: CDR1 ENHRY, CDR2 SYGVKD. The CDR3 DNA sequence: TGTGCCATCAGTCGGGCAGGGTTTGGCTACACCTTC. Protein sequence: CAISRAGFGYTF.

Concerning this clonotype itself: This could be a read error, since a much larger clone is one nucleotide away. The chain combines TRBV5-1 with TRBJ2-1; 7 bases fit TRBD2. The CDR3 runs 15 residues. CDR1 is SGHRS and CDR2 is YFSETQ in the germline V gene. As DNA, the CDR3 is TGCACCAGCAGCTTGGTGATGCGGGAGTCGGATGAGCAGTTCTTC. Encoded protein: CTSSLVMRESDEQFF.

This clonotype was seen at least ten times. The V and J genes are TRBV3-1 and TRBJ2-1, with unresolved D. V was clipped by 0 bases and J by 0 bases, with 6 bases between them. Germline CDR1 LGHDT, CDR2 YNNKEL (reference sequence). CDR3 size: 15 residues. CDR3 residues: CASSQDALSYNEQFF. The CDR3 region has the DNA TGTGCCAGCAGCCAAGATGCTCTCTCCTACAATGAGCAGTTCTTC.